The rows below give T cell receptor beta chains drawn from one sample of a study of Ad26.COV2.S vaccination and SARS-CoV-2 variants. Assay: immunoSEQ multiplex PCR; the TCRdb copy retains only in-frame clones and omits some. The data contain 300,000 to 400,000 clones, 92% of them singletons. This specimen consisted of peripheral blood, obtained after recovery from COVID-19. These receptors originate from a human donor who had recovered from COVID-19. Both conserved end residues are trimmed from each CDR3. A row's size may be missing; if present it is once, few, many or a size class.

length: 13; size: -; V: TRBV9; J: TRBJ1-6; CDR3: ASSVWGDFDSPLH
length: 14; size: -; V: TRBV5-1; J: TRBJ2-2; CDR3: ASSLEAGRGTGELF
length: 11; size: -; V: TRBV18; J: TRBJ1-2; CDR3: ASSPGGDYGYT
length: 14; size: -; V: TRBV13; J: TRBJ1-5; CDR3: ASSFGTGTSNQPQH
length: 10; size: -; V: TRBV12-3/TRBV12-4; J: TRBJ1-2; CDR3: ASSFPVSGYT
length: 15; size: -; V: TRBV5-1; J: TRBJ2-6; CDR3: ASSFPGRLSGANVLT
length: 11; size: -; V: TRBV6-5; J: TRBJ2-3; CDR3: ASSSQAEGTQY
length: 12; size: -; V: TRBV6-2/TRBV6-3; J: TRBJ1-1; CDR3: ASSYGTRNTEAF
length: 12; size: -; V: TRBV3-1/TRBV3-2; J: TRBJ1-1; CDR3: ASSRESITTEAF
length: 14; size: -; V: TRBV11-2; J: TRBJ2-7; CDR3: ASSLGGWAISYEQY
length: 13; size: once; V: TRBV18; J: TRBJ1-2; CDR3: ASSPRQGVNYGYT
length: 9; size: -; V: TRBV6-5; J: TRBJ1-1; CDR3: ASTRNTEAF
length: 14; size: -; V: TRBV2; J: TRBJ1-4; CDR3: ASSEFTGNVNEKLF
length: 13; size: -; V: TRBV7-7; J: TRBJ2-3; CDR3: ASSLTDASTDTQY
length: 11; size: -; V: TRBV7-9; J: TRBJ1-4; CDR3: ASSLDVGEKLF